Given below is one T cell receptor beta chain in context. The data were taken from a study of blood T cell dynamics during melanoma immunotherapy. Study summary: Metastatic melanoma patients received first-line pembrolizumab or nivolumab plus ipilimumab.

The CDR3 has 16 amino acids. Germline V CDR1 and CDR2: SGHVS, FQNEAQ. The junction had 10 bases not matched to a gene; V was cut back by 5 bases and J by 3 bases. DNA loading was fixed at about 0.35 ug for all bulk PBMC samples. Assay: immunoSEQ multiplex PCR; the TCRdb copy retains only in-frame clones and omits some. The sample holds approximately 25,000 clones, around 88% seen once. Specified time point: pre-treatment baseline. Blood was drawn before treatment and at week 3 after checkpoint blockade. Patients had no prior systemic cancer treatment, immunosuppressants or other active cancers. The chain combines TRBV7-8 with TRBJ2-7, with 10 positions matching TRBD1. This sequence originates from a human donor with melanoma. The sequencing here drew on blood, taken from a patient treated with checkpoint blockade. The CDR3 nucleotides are TGTGCCAGCAGCCCGAGATCCCGGGACAGGGGCTACGAGCAGTACTTC. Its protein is CASSPRSRDRGYEQYF.